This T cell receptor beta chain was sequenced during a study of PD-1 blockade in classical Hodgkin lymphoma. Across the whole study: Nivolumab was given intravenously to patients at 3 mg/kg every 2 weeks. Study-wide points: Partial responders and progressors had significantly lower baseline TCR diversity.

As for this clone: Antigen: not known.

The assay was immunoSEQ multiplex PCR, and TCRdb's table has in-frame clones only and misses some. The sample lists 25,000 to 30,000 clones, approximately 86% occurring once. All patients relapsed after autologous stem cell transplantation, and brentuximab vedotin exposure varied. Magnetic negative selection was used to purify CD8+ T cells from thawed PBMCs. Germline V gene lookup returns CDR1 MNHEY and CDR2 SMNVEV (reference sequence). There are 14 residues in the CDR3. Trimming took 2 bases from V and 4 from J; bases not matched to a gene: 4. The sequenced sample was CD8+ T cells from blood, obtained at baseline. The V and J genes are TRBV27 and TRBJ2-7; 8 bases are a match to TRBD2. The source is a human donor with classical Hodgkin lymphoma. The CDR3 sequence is CASSLEAGEYEQYF. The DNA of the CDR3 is TGTGCCAGCAGTTTAGAAGCGGGAGAGTACGAGCAGTACTTC.